Below, 30 T cell receptor beta chains from the same sample are listed, as sequenced in a study of cytomegalovirus exposure and HLA in healthy donors. The assay was immunoSEQ multiplex PCR, and TCRdb's table has in-frame clones only and misses some. This table holds tens of thousands of clones, approximately 90% found once. Material for sequencing was PBMCs. These TCRs come from a man younger than 35 in good health and CMV-seronegative.

The genes are TRBV27 and TRBJ2-2, with 8 bases matching TRBD1. Germline CDR1 MNHEY, CDR2 SMNVEV (reference sequence). The CDR3 spans 15 residues. V was clipped by 7 bases and J by 5 bases; unmatched bases: 9. CDR3 region: CASKGAGGVTGELFF. DNA for the CDR3: TGTGCCAGCAAAGGGGCAGGGGGCGTTACCGGGGAGCTGTTTTTT.

The chain links TRBV28 to TRBJ1-1; the D is unclear. V dropped 3 bases and J dropped 4 bases, with 12 bases sitting between them. The CDR3 sequence is 14 residues long. CDR1 MDHEN and CDR2 SYDVKM come from the germline V gene. Written as DNA, the CDR3 is TGTGCCAGCAGTTTCAGAGGGTCCGCCACTGAAGCTTTCTTT. Protein: CASSFRGSATEAFF.

This clone was seen once. Here the CDR3 DNA reads TGCAGCGTTGGTGGGCGACTAGCGGGACCCGAGCAGTTCTTC. It encodes CSVGGRLAGPEQFF. The chain has TRBV29-1 and TRBJ2-1, with TRBD2 matching over 11 bases. CDR1 SQVTM and CDR2 ANQGSEA come from the germline V gene. The CDR3 is made up of 14 amino acids. J was trimmed by 10 bases and V by 4 bases; bases with no gene match: 9.

The rearrangement joins TRBV11-1 to TRBJ1-2; TRBD1 might be the D (6 bases). The CDR3 extends over 14 amino acids. Per germline, CDR1 SGHAT and CDR2 FQDESV (reference sequence). Trimming removed 1 base from V and 5 bases from J, with 11 bases in between. Here the CDR3 DNA reads TGTGCCAGCAGCTTAGTTGGACAGACTTATGGCTACACCTTC. Its protein is CASSLVGQTYGYTF.

The genes are TRBV28 and TRBJ2-7; 9 nucleotides match TRBD2. The CDR3 contains 16 residues. Germline V gene lookup returns CDR1 MDHEN and CDR2 SYDVKM. V lost 5 bases, J lost 6 bases, and 14 bases stayed unmatched. CDR3 amino acids: CASSLIGVREGREQYF. DNA of the CDR3: TGTGCCAGCAGTCTAATAGGTGTGCGGGAGGGCCGCGAGCAGTACTTC.

This clone was seen only once. The chain recombines TRBV29-1 with TRBJ1-2; D gene uncertain. V lost 3 bases and J 5 bases, leaving 16 bases between the germline ends. Germline V lookup: CDR1 SQVTM, CDR2 ANQGSEA. CDR3 length equals 14 residues. The CDR3 bases are TGCAGCGTTGACCACACGGACTTGCGGTATGGCTACACCTTC. It yields the protein CSVDHTDLRYGYTF.

CDR3 coding DNA: TGCGCCAGCAGCCAACCGGGACAGGTCAGGGAAAAACTGTTTTTT. This encodes CASSQPGQVREKLFF. The chain carries TRBV4-1 and TRBJ1-4; 8 bases are a match to TRBD1. This CDR3 spans 15 amino acids. Germline V gene sequence: CDR1 MGHRA, CDR2 YSYEKL. V lost 2 bases to trimming and J lost 8 bases; unmatched junction nucleotides: 7.

The chain employs TRBV28 and TRBJ2-2; 11 positions agree with TRBD2. Germline CDR1 and CDR2: MDHEN and SYDVKM. The trim removed 8 bases at V and 4 bases at J, leaving 3 bases unmatched. The CDR3 spans 14 residues. The CDR3 spells CASGLAGPTGELFF. The CDR3 DNA follows: TGTGCCAGCGGACTAGCGGGCCCCACCGGGGAGCTGTTTTTT.

The rearrangement uses TRBV6-1 and TRBJ2-5; possibly TRBD1 for D (6 bases). This CDR3 comprises 15 residues. Trimming pared 6 bases from V and 3 bases from J, leaving 17 bases between. In germline, CDR1 is MNHNS, CDR2 SASEGT. CDR3 nucleotide sequence: TGTGCCAGCAGCCCTAACCCGACAGGCGAAGAGACCCAGTACTTC. This sequence encodes CASSPNPTGEETQYF.

V usage is TRBV13 and J usage is TRBJ2-1; unclear D gene. Between the trimmed V and J ends, which lost 4 bases and 9 bases, there was a span of 7 bases. CDR3 length: 11 amino acids. The germline V gene encodes CDR1 PRHDT and CDR2 FYEKMQ (reference sequence). The CDR3 loop reads CASSSTSEQFF. In DNA, the CDR3 is TGTGCCAGCAGCTCCACAAGTGAGCAGTTCTTC.

The CDR3, as DNA: TGTGCCATCAGTGAGCGGGAGCGTGGGGACACTGAAGCTTTCTTT. Amino acids: CAISERERGDTEAFF. The rearrangement links TRBV10-3 to TRBJ1-1; the D is unclear. This CDR3 has 15 amino acids. Between the trimmed V and J ends, which lost 2 bases and 3 bases, there was a span of 13 bases. CDR1 ENHRY and CDR2 SYGVKD come from the germline V gene.

Notes on this clone: An end of the junction does not agree with germline; a read error may underlie this. The J gene is TRBJ2-2, the V gene TRBV27; 10 bases are a match to TRBD2. Germline CDR1 and CDR2: MNHEY and SMNVEV (reference sequence). CDR3 size: 17 residues. The DNA of the CDR3 is TGTGCCAGCAGTCCCTCAACCACTAGCGGGAACGCCGGGGAGCTGTTTTTT. Protein: CASSPSTTSGNAGELFF.

The CDR3 DNA sequence: TGTGCCAGCAGCAAGAACTCGACTAGCGGGAGTTGTGACATTCAGTACTTC. Amino acid sequence: CASSKNSTSGSCDIQYF. This rearrangement joins TRBV21-1 to TRBJ2-4; the D call of TRBD2 is as the table states it, not checked on the DNA. TRBV21-1 is described as a pseudogene. The length of the CDR3 is 17 residues.

V usage is TRBV6-1 and J usage is TRBJ2-1; D remains ambiguous. Trimming shortened V by 2 bases and J by 5 bases, and 7 bases separated the two germline ends. The CDR3 length is 13 residues. Looked up from germline, CDR1 is MNHNS and CDR2 is SASEGT. In DNA, the CDR3 is TGTGCCAGCAGTGAAATCGTCCACAATGAGCAGTTCTTC. Protein sequence: CASSEIVHNEQFF.

The chain links TRBV21-1 to TRBJ2-1; TRBD2, the D gene given by the table, was not confirmed from the DNA. TRBV21-1 represents a pseudogene. This CDR3 is 15 amino acids long. CDR3 region: CASRALPCSYNEQFF. In DNA, the CDR3 is TGTGCCAGCAGAGCGCTCCCATGCTCCTACAATGAGCAGTTCTTC.

The CDR3 region is CASSLDSWTNTEAFF. CDR3 DNA sequence: TGTGCCAGCAGCCTGGACAGTTGGACGAACACTGAAGCTTTCTTT. The chain uses TRBV6-5 and TRBJ1-1; possibly TRBD1 for D (6 bases). V gave up 6 bases and J gave up 1 base, with 15 bases separating them. Per the germline V gene, CDR1 is MNHEY and CDR2 is SVGAGI. The CDR3 has 15 amino acids.

V is TRBV5-1 and J is TRBJ2-1, with 11 bases fitting TRBD2. The CDR3 loop spans 16 amino acids. Losses at the gene ends were 1 base for V and 9 bases for J; bases not matched to a gene: 9. CDR1 SGHRS and CDR2 YFSETQ come from the germline V gene. The CDR3 DNA is TGCGCCAGCAGCTTGCGGTTGACTAGCGGGATTAGTGAGCAGTTCTTC. Its translation: CASSLRLTSGISEQFF.

In its sample, this clone was seen a few times. The rearrangement joins TRBV28 to TRBJ1-5; no firm D call. Germline V gives CDR1 MDHEN, CDR2 SYDVKM. The CDR3 loop spans 16 amino acids. Trimming pared 5 bases from V and 5 bases from J, leaving 19 bases between. DNA of the CDR3: TGTGCCAGCAGTCCAAGACCCGGAGGGCGTCATCAGCCCCAGCATTTT. It encodes CASSPRPGGRHQPQHF.

This chain's CDR3 is CASSSVAGDGELFF. CDR3 nucleotide sequence: TGTGCCAGCAGTTCCGTAGCGGGGGACGGGGAGCTGTTTTTT. V usage is TRBV27 and J usage is TRBJ2-2, with 9 bases lining up with TRBD2. The CDR3 has 14 residues. Trimming at V came to 4 bases and at J to 7 bases, leaving 4 bases not matched to a gene. Germline-derived CDR1 and CDR2 are MNHEY and SMNVEV (reference sequence).

This clone was seen once. The rearrangement uses TRBV13 and TRBJ1-1; TRBD1 matches 9 bases. Germline CDR1 reads PRHDT; CDR2 reads FYEKMQ (reference sequence). The trim removed 4 bases at V and 0 bases at J, leaving 18 bases unmatched. This CDR3 is 20 amino acids long. CDR3 in amino acids: CASSSVVPLGQGYLNTEAFF. In DNA, the CDR3 is TGTGCCAGCAGCTCAGTAGTGCCCCTTGGACAGGGGTATTTGAACACTGAAGCTTTCTTT.

This chain joins TRBV9 and TRBJ1-5; 9 nucleotides match TRBD1. V lost 0 bases and J lost 4; bases outside the gene matches: 2. The CDR3 extends over 15 amino acids. Per the germline V gene, CDR1 is SGDLS and CDR2 is YYNGEE. The CDR3 sequence is CASSVGQGVNQPQHF. CDR3 in DNA: TGTGCCAGCAGCGTAGGACAGGGGGTAAATCAGCCCCAGCATTTT.

The rearrangement joins TRBV29-1 to TRBJ1-1; 9 bases are a match to TRBD1. CDR1 SQVTM and CDR2 ANQGSEA come from the germline V gene. This CDR3 region has 13 residues. The ends lost 6 bases at V and 3 bases at J; junction bases unmatched: 5. This CDR3 is CSVHRGPDTEAFF. CDR3 nucleotides: TGCAGCGTCCACAGGGGGCCGGACACTGAAGCTTTCTTT.

This chain uses TRBV19 with TRBJ2-7; weak D call: TRBD1 (6 bases). This CDR3 has 14 residues. Trimming shortened V by 7 bases and J by 5 bases, and 18 bases separated the two germline ends. Germline V gene data show CDR1 as LNHDA and CDR2 as SQIVND (reference sequence). The CDR3 DNA sequence: TGTGCCAGTACTTCAGGGGATGTCTACCACGAGCAGTACTTC. It specifies CASTSGDVYHEQYF. Combining the CDR3 with reference TRBV19 and TRBJ2-7 gives the whole variable domain DGGITQSPKYLFRKEGQNVTLSCEQNLNHDAMYWYRQDPGQGLRLIYYSQIVNDFQKGDIAEGYSVSREKKESFPLTVTSAQKNPTAFYLCASTSGDVYHEQYFGPGTRLTVT.

The chain combines TRBV27 with TRBJ2-7; tentative D call: TRBD1 (6 bases). From germline, CDR1 is MNHEY and CDR2 SMNVEV (reference sequence). This CDR3 has 13 amino acids. Trimming shortened V by 6 bases and J by 4 bases, and 13 bases separated the two germline ends. CDR3 region: CASSSGQLYEQYF. CDR3 sequence (DNA): TGTGCCAGCAGCTCTGGACAGTTATACGAGCAGTACTTC.

The V gene is TRBV28, the J gene TRBJ1-2; TRBD1 matches at 7 bases. Trimming cost V 2 bases and J 3 bases; bases outside gene matches: 3. The germline gives CDR1 MDHEN, CDR2 SYDVKM. The CDR3 sequence is 14 residues long. CDR3 loop: CASSLAGTDYGYTF. The CDR3 DNA reads as TGTGCCAGCAGTTTAGCCGGGACAGACTATGGCTACACCTTC.

This chain uses TRBV6-6 with TRBJ1-5; possibly TRBD1 for D (6 bases). CDR1 is MNHNY, CDR2 SVGAGI, per germline (reference sequence). The CDR3 covers 13 residues. V was shortened by 0 bases and J by 11 bases, with 11 bases between the two germline ends. CDR3 coding DNA: TGTGCCAGCAGTTACTCCCCAGAGGGGGCCCAGCATTTT. Translated, it gives CASSYSPEGAQHF.

The chain couples TRBV5-4 to TRBJ2-2, with 9 bases lining up with TRBD2. CDR1 and CDR2 (germline): SGHNT, YYREEE (reference sequence). This CDR3 spans 18 amino acids. With 1 base clipped from V and 2 bases from J, the junction kept 9 bases outside the gene matches. CDR3 sequence: CASSLLWREGDNTGELFF. Here the CDR3 DNA reads TGTGCCAGCAGCTTGCTGTGGCGGGAGGGCGACAACACCGGGGAGCTGTTTTTT.

V and J are TRBV20-1 and TRBJ2-7, with D perhaps matching TRBD1 (5 bases). V lost 2 bases and J 3 bases, leaving 5 bases between the germline ends. CDR1 and CDR2 from the germline V gene are DFQATT and SNEGSKA (reference sequence). The CDR3 is 11 residues long. CDR3 in DNA: TGCAGTGCTAGAACAGGCTACGAGCAGTACTTC. Protein sequence: CSARTGYEQYF.

This chain links TRBV7-8 with TRBJ2-7; 8 nucleotides match TRBD1. The CDR3 totals 14 residues. CDR1 SGHVS and CDR2 FQNEAQ come from the germline V gene. After removal of 5 bases from V and 5 bases from J, the junction contained 8 bases not matched to a gene. CDR3 residues: CASSLQTGVDEQYF. The DNA for the CDR3 is TGTGCCAGCAGCCTTCAGACAGGGGTCGACGAGCAGTACTTC.

V usage is TRBV28 and J usage is TRBJ2-3; possibly TRBD1 for D (6 bases). The germline V and J ends were trimmed by 6 bases and 8 bases, with 21 bases remaining between them. The CDR3 covers 15 residues. Germline V lookup: CDR1 MDHEN, CDR2 SYDVKM. The CDR3 bases are TGTGCCAGCAGCTCCTCTAGTCCGGGACAATTTACGCAGTATTTT. Encoded protein: CASSSSSPGQFTQYF.